These T cell receptor beta chains were read from a single sample in a study of blood T cell repertoires in COVID-19. Data came from immunoSEQ multiplex PCR; TCRdb stores just in-frame clones and leaves some out. The profile covers about 220,000 clones, with 83% appearing a single time and 4.8% taken by the ten largest. Sequencing used PBMCs or T cells enriched from blood (not recorded which). These receptors originate from a woman aged 50 to 65 who had been exposed to COVID-19. Each CDR3 is given without its conserved first and last residue.

v_gene,j_gene,CDR3aa
TRBV7-9,TRBJ2-1,ASSFIGQVDEQF
TRBV7-9,TRBJ1-1,ASSPLLRGDTEAF
TRBV5-6,TRBJ1-2,ASSPGQGGYGYT
TRBV15,TRBJ2-2,ATRWTSGDTGELF
TRBV9,TRBJ2-5,ASSVNPGDLGETQY
TRBV2,TRBJ2-7,ASREGQHYEQY
TRBV11-2,TRBJ2-7,ASSFNSYEQY
TRBV3-1/TRBV3-2,TRBJ2-2,ATSEGWDTGELF
TRBV27,TRBJ1-1,ASSFQGGTEAF
TRBV19,TRBJ1-6,ASSTLSYNSPLH
TRBV12-5,TRBJ2-6,ASGLASGSGANVLT
TRBV18,TRBJ1-1,ASQYSTGTEAF
TRBV4-1,TRBJ2-1,ASSFRTSGGAFGEQF
TRBV2,TRBJ1-1,ASSSLGGKGTEAF
TRBV19,TRBJ1-6,ASSNQGATWNSPLH
TRBV29-1,TRBJ1-1,SVSPRGTAF
TRBV5-4,TRBJ2-2,ASSLAGGKFRELF
TRBV5-6,TRBJ2-2,ASSFVGDTGELF
TRBV19,TRBJ1-5,ASSPQAISNQPQH
TRBV12-3/TRBV12-4,TRBJ1-2,ASSSGDRGYT
TRBV11-3,TRBJ2-2,ASSPGLENTGELF
TRBV10-2,TRBJ1-6,ASSETQGASPLH
TRBV5-1,TRBJ1-1,ASSIGQGGSNTEAF
TRBV5-6,TRBJ2-2,ASSPSTRVTGELF
TRBV9,TRBJ2-3,ASSAQAGVSTDTQY
TRBV2,TRBJ2-1,ASSEVAGATNEQF
TRBV15,TRBJ1-2,ATSRARGVNYGYT
TRBV27,TRBJ1-6,ASSLMGQSSYNSPLH
TRBV6-6,TRBJ1-5,ASSFTWGEDGQPQH
TRBV7-9,TRBJ1-1,ASSLEGFTEAF
TRBV6-5,TRBJ1-6,ASSTLQGAKSPLH
TRBV7-9,TRBJ1-2,ASSLGSDYGYT
TRBV24-1,TRBJ1-1,ATTDSMNTEAF
TRBV5-4,TRBJ2-3,ASSKSQGKDTQY
TRBV6-5,TRBJ1-5,ASVGGGRSNQPQH
TRBV19,TRBJ2-3,ASSRNRDRVSPQY
TRBV19,TRBJ1-1,ASSIVGTAVNTEAF
TRBV6-2/TRBV6-3,TRBJ2-7,ASSSGLAVAYEQY
TRBV11-2,TRBJ2-2,ASSLGGGASGELF
TRBV4-1,TRBJ1-2,ASSLTGNYGYT
TRBV15,TRBJ1-3,ATSRDRRTGNTIY
TRBV6-4,TRBJ2-7,ASRLPLSSYEQY
TRBV3-1/TRBV3-2,TRBJ1-6,ASSQGGQGYSPLH
TRBV6-1,TRBJ1-2,ASSDVRVDGYT
TRBV5-1,TRBJ2-5,ASSLIHQETQY
TRBV9,TRBJ2-5,ASSVLGGNQETQY
TRBV6-5,TRBJ1-2,ASSDSGQNNYGYT
TRBV7-9,TRBJ1-2,ASSFGGDNGYT
TRBV19,TRBJ1-2,ASSPTGWGYGYT